This T cell receptor (beta chain) was observed in a study of cytomegalovirus exposure and HLA in healthy donors. Whole-study findings and limits: A classifier reportedly called cytomegalovirus status with high sensitivity and specificity.

Germline assignment: CDR1 MNHEY and CDR2 SMNVEV (reference sequence). The CDR3 spans 13 residues. Trimming stripped 3 bases from V and 3 bases from J, with 8 bases between. Comments on this clone: The antigen remains undetermined.

The PCR contained 60 Vbeta and 13 Jbeta primers. Data came from immunoSEQ multiplex PCR; TCRdb stores just in-frame clones and leaves some out. Of 55,000 to 75,000 clones listed, about 78% are singletons. The sequence derives from a girl aged 10-17 years in good health and CMV-seropositive. The chain uses TRBV27 and TRBJ1-2; a weak D match, TRBD1 (5 bases). Sequenced: PBMCs. The CDR3: CASSFSRDYGYTF. DNA of the CDR3: TGTGCCAGCAGTTTCTCCAGGGACTATGGCTACACCTTC.